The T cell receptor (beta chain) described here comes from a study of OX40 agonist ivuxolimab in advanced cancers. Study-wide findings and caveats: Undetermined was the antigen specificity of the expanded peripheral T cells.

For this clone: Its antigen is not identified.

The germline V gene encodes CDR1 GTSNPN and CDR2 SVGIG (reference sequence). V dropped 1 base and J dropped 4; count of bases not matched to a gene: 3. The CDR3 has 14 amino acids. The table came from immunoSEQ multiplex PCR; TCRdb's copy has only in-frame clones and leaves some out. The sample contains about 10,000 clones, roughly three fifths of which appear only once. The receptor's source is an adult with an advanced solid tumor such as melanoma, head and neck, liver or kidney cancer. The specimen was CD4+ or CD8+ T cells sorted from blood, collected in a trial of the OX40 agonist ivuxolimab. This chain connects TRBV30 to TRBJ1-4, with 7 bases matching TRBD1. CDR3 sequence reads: CAWSAGQNNEKLFF. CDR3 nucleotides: TGTGCCTGGAGTGCGGGACAGAATAATGAAAAACTGTTTTTT. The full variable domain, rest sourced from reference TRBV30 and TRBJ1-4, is SQTIHQWPATLVQPVGSPLSLECTVEGTSNPNLYWYRQAAGRGLQLLFYSVGIGQISSEVPQNLSASRPQDRQFILSSKKLLLSDSGFYLCAWSAGQNNEKLFFGSGTQLSVL.